A single sample is the source of the 13 T cell receptor beta chains below, sequenced in a study of T cells in Graves' hyperthyroidism and ophthalmopathy. Researchers took RNA transcripts and amplified the TCR beta CDR3 regions from them. First-round RT-PCR of the TCR CDR3 relied on the HTBI primer set. TCRdb re-called the multiplex PCR reads with MiXCR, one entry per CDR3 protein. This table holds roughly 800,000 distinct CDR3 sequences, about two fifths found once. Input material: blood. These receptors came from a man between 18 and 35 years old with Graves' hyperthyroidism.

This sequence joins TRBV6-1 and TRBJ2-7; maybe TRBD1 (5 bases). This CDR3 is built from 14 residues. Trimming removed 5 bases at V and 2 bases at J, with 13 bases between. Germline values: CDR1 MNHNS, CDR2 SASEGT. The CDR3 sequence: CASSYMDTTYEQYF. In nucleotides, the CDR3 is TGTGCCAGCAGTTACATGGACACGACCTACGAGCAGTACTTC.

This clonotype was detected a few times. This chain joins TRBV9 and TRBJ2-7, with 7 bases fitting TRBD2. This CDR3 contains 15 residues. Germline V CDR1 and CDR2: SGDLS, YYNGEE. After removal of 0 bases from V and 4 bases from J, the junction contained 7 bases not matched to a gene. Written as DNA, the CDR3 is TGTGCCAGCAGCGTAGGGGAGCGGGACCCATACGAGCAGTACTTC. This sequence encodes CASSVGERDPYEQYF.

This clonotype was recorded once. The chain combines TRBV19 with TRBJ2-2, with TRBD1 matching over 11 bases. The CDR3 is 16 amino acids. Germline V CDR1 and CDR2: LNHDA, SQIVND (reference sequence). Germline trimming cut 3 bases from V and 3 bases from J; bases unmatched to any gene: 3. In DNA form, the CDR3 reads TGTGCCAGTAGTATCCGGGACAGGGGGTACACCGGGGAGCTGTTTTTT. Protein: CASSIRDRGYTGELFF.

J is TRBJ1-5 and V is TRBV2; 8 bases map to TRBD1. This CDR3 is 13 amino acids long. The V and J ends lost 9 bases and 4 bases, in that order; junction bases with no gene match: 5. Per the germline V gene, CDR1 is SNHLY and CDR2 is FYNNEI. The CDR3 here is CASRTGLNQPQHF. In nucleotides, the CDR3 is TGTGCCAGTAGGACAGGGTTAAATCAGCCCCAGCATTTT.

With regard to this clonotype: At one of its ends the junction is not consistent with the germline gene, which may arise from a read error. CDR3 in amino acids: CTSSSPGGSNTGELFF. The CDR3 DNA sequence: TGTACCAGCAGCTCCCCAGGGGGCTCGAACACCGGGGAGCTGTTTTTT. The gene calls are TRBV11-2 and TRBJ2-2, with 8 bases lining up with TRBD1. Looked up from germline, CDR1 is SGHAT and CDR2 is FQNNGV. CDR3 length: 16 residues.

In regard to this clonotype: A much larger clone is a single base away; this may be a read error. The gene calls are TRBV6-1 and TRBJ1-3; 7 bases map to TRBD1. Germline V CDR1 and CDR2: MNHNS, SASEGT. The CDR3 runs to 14 residues. V dropped 8 bases and J dropped 0; count of bases not matched to a gene: 4. The CDR3 nucleotides are TGTGCCAGCTACGGGACAGCCTCTGGAAACACCATATATTTT. Protein sequence: CASYGTASGNTIYF.

Note on this clonotype: An end of the junction differs from the germline gene, which may be a read error. The rearrangement links TRBV10-1 to TRBJ2-7, with TRBD1 as a possible D gene (6 bases). CDR1 and CDR2 from the germline V gene are WNHNN and SYGVQD (reference sequence). The CDR3 has 13 amino acids. The CDR3 DNA reads as TGTGCCAGCTCAGTACGGACAGCCTACGAGCAGTACTTC. It is translated as CASSVRTAYEQYF.

In regard to this clonotype: The junction differs from germline at one of its ends, possibly a read error. The chain is built from TRBV9 and TRBJ2-7; 12 bases are a match to TRBD2. CDR1 and CDR2 from the germline V gene are SGDLS and YYNGEE. This CDR3 has 17 amino acids. CDR3 protein: CASSPTTSGSHSYGQYF. The CDR3, as DNA: TGTGCCAGCAGCCCGACGACTAGCGGGAGCCACTCCTACGGGCAGTACTTC. The full variable domain, with the rest looked up from reference TRBV9 and TRBJ2-7, is DSGVTQTPKHLITATGQRVTLRCSPRSGDLSVYWYQQSLDQGLQFLIQYYNGEERAKGNILERFSAQQFPDLHSELNLSSLELGDSALYFCASSPTTSGSHSYGQYFGPGTRLTVT.

Ten or more counts support this clonotype. The V and J genes are TRBV7-9 and TRBJ1-1; D gene unclear. V gave up 7 bases and J gave up 1 base, with 10 bases separating them. The germline V gene has CDR1 SEHNR and CDR2 FQNEAQ (reference sequence). The CDR3 spans 13 residues. The CDR3 region is CASIWVTNTEAFF. For the CDR3, the DNA is TGTGCCAGCATATGGGTGACGAACACTGAAGCTTTCTTT. The complete variable domain, with remaining parts taken from reference TRBV7-9 and TRBJ1-1, reads DTGVSQNPRHKITKRGQNVTFRCDPISEHNRLYWYRQTLGQGPEFLTYFQNEAQLEKSRLLSDRFSAERPKGSFSTLEIQRTEQGDSAMYLCASIWVTNTEAFFGQGTRLTVV.

The chain is built from TRBV14 and TRBJ2-5; 7 bases line up with TRBD1. V lost 4 bases and J lost 5; bases outside the gene matches: 10. CDR1 and CDR2 from the germline V gene are SGHDN and FVKESK. The CDR3 totals 15 residues. The chain's CDR3 is CASSPGGSLSETQYF. The DNA for the CDR3 is TGTGCCAGCAGCCCAGGGGGTTCCTTGTCGGAGACCCAGTACTTC.

This clonotype has at least ten counts. The chain uses TRBV7-9 and TRBJ1-1; 7 bases match TRBD1. J gave up 0 bases and V 6 bases, and 7 bases lay outside the gene matches. The CDR3 covers 15 residues. The germline gives CDR1 SEHNR, CDR2 FQNEAQ (reference sequence). This CDR3 is CASSYTGQLNTEAFF. In DNA, the CDR3 is TGTGCCAGCAGTTACACGGGACAGCTGAACACTGAAGCTTTCTTT.

In DNA, the CDR3 is TGTGCCAGCATCCGGGGGTATGGCTACACCTTC. Residues: CASIRGYGYTF. The chain recombines TRBV7-8 with TRBJ1-2; TRBD1 might be the D (5 bases). The CDR3 loop spans 11 amino acids. The V gene's germline CDR1 is SGHVS and CDR2 FQNEAQ. Deletions cut 7 bases from V and 5 bases from J, with 8 bases between.

This clonotype was counted ten times or more. This sequence joins TRBV7-9 and TRBJ1-2; no reliable D call. The CDR3 is 13 amino acids. Germline V gene lookup returns CDR1 SEHNR and CDR2 FQNEAQ (reference sequence). V was trimmed by 3 bases and J by 0 bases, leaving 5 bases between them. The CDR3 nucleotides are TGTGCCAGCAGCTTCGACCCTAACTATGGCTACACCTTC. Translating gives CASSFDPNYGYTF. Filled out from reference TRBV7-9 and TRBJ1-2, the complete variable domain reads DTGVSQNPRHKITKRGQNVTFRCDPISEHNRLYWYRQTLGQGPEFLTYFQNEAQLEKSRLLSDRFSAERPKGSFSTLEIQRTEQGDSAMYLCASSFDPNYGYTFGSGTRLTVV.